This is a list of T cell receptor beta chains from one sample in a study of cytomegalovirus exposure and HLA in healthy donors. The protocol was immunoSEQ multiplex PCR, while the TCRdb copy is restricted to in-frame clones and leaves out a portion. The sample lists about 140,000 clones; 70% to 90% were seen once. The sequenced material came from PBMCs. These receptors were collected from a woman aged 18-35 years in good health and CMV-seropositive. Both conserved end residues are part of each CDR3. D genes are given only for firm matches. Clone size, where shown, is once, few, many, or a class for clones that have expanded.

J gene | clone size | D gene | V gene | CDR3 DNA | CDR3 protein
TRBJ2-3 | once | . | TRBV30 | TGTGCCTGGAGTGTACGGGCAGATACGCAGTATTTT | CAWSVRADTQYF
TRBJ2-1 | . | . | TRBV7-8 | TGTGCCAGCAGCGAGGAGCGGCGACGGACTACCGAGCAGTTCTTC | CASSEERRRTTEQFF
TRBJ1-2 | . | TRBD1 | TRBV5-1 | TGCGCCAGCAGCGGTCATTCCGGGACAGGGGGCTACTATGGCTACACCTTC | CASSGHSGTGGYYGYTF
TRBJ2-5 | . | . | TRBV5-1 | TGCGCCAGCAGAATGGATACGGGTCACCAAGAGACCCAGTACTTC | CASRMDTGHQETQYF
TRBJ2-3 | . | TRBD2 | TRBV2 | TGTGCCAGCAGTGAACTGGGCGGGGGGACAGATACGCAGTATTTT | CASSELGGGTDTQYF
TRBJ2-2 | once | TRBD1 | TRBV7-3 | TGTGCCAGCAGCTTACCCCCGGGACAGTCCACCGGGGAGCTGTTTTTT | CASSLPPGQSTGELFF
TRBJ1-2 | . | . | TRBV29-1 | TGCAGCGTTGATGTTGGTGCGCGGGACGGACTCGGCTACACCTTC | CSVDVGARDGLGYTF
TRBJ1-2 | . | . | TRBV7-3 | TGTGCCAGCAGCTTACAGGGTACTTATGGCTACACCTTC | CASSLQGTYGYTF
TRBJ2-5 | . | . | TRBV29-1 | TGCAGCGTTGGGCTAGACACTAGAGGAGAGACCCAGTACTTC | CSVGLDTRGETQYF
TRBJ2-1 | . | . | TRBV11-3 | TGTGCCAGCAGCTTAGCTAGTCACAATGAGCAGTTCTTC | CASSLASHNEQFF
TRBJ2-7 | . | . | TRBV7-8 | TGTGCCAGCGGTTCTAGCGCTACCTACGAGCAGTACTTC | CASGSSATYEQYF
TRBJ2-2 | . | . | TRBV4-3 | TGCGCCAGCAGCCAAGATATGAGGGGGGGCAACACCGGGGAGCTGTTTTTT | CASSQDMRGGNTGELFF
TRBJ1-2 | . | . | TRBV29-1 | TGCAGCGCCGCTGACACAGGGAATGGCTACACCTTC | CSAADTGNGYTF
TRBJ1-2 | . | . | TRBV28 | TGTGCCAGCAGTCCCCCAACAGTTGGCTACACCTTC | CASSPPTVGYTF
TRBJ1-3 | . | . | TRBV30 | TGTGCCTGGAGCCGGACAGGAAACACCATATATTTT | CAWSRTGNTIYF
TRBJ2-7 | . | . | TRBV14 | TGTGCCAGCAGCCAAGAGTATGGAGGTTTCTACGAGCAGTACTTC | CASSQEYGGFYEQYF
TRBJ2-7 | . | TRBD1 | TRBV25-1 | TGTGCCAGCAGTGAATATAGGGGGACAGGCCCCCAGGAGCAGTACTTC | CASSEYRGTGPQEQYF
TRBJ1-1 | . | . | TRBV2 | TGTGCCAGCAGCGCACGGGGGGACGAAGCTTTCTTT | CASSARGDEAFF
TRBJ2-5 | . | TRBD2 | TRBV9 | TGTGCCAGCAGCGTAGAAGGCCTAGCGGGAAAAGAGACCCAGTACTTC | CASSVEGLAGKETQYF
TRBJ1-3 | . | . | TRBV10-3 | TGTGCCATCAGTGAGTCCGCGGGATCTGGAAACACCATATATTTT | CAISESAGSGNTIYF
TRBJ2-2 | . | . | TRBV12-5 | TGTGCTAGTGGTTTGGCCCTAGGGGGTGATCCCGGGGAGCTGTTTTTT | CASGLALGGDPGELFF
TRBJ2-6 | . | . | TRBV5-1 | TGCGCCAGCAGCTTGGAGGGGGTGGCTGGGGCCAACGTCCTGACTTTC | CASSLEGVAGANVLTF
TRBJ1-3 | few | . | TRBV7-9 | TGTGCCAGCAGCCAACAGGGAAGGGCTGGAAACACCATATATTTT | CASSQQGRAGNTIYF
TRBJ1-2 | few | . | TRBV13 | TGTGCCAGCAGCCGGTCGGGGGAGTATGGCTACACCTTC | CASSRSGEYGYTF
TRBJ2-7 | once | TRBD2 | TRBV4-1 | TGCGCCAGCAGCCTTAGCGGGGGTTTGTACGAGCAGTACTTC | CASSLSGGLYEQYF
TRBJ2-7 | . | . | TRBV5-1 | TGCGCCAGCAGCTTCGGACAGCGACCCTCCTACGAGCAGTACTTC | CASSFGQRPSYEQYF
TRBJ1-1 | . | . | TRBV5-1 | TGCGCCAGCAGCTTGGTACAGGGAGAAGGCACTGAAGCTTTCTTT | CASSLVQGEGTEAFF
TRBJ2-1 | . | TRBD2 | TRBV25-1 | TGTGCCAGCAGTGCAGTAGCGGGAGGCCACTCCTACAATGAGCAGTTCTTC | CASSAVAGGHSYNEQFF
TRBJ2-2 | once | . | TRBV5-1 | TGCGCCAGCAGCTTGAGACAGTCATTAACCGGGGAGCTGTTTTTT | CASSLRQSLTGELFF
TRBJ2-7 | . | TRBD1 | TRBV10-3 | TGTGCCATCAGTGAAAGACAGGGCTCCTACGAGCAGTACTTC | CAISERQGSYEQYF
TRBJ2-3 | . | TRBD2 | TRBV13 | TGTGCCAGCAGCTCGGAGCGGGAGAACCCTAGCACAGATACGCAGTATTTT | CASSSERENPSTDTQYF
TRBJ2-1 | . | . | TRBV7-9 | TGTGCCAGCAGCCGACTGCCGGTTAGCGGCAATGAGCAGTTCTTC | CASSRLPVSGNEQFF
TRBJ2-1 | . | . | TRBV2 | TGTGCCAGCAAGCAGGGCTCCTACAATGAGCAGTTCTTC | CASKQGSYNEQFF
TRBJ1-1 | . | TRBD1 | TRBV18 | TGTGCCAGCTCACCGACAGGGGGCAGGGACACTGAAGCTTTCTTT | CASSPTGGRDTEAFF
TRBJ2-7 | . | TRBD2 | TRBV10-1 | TGCGCCAGCAGTGAAAGTGGGACTAGCGGGACCTACGAGCAGTACTTC | CASSESGTSGTYEQYF
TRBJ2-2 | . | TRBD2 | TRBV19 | TGTGCCAGTTCAACCTGGGGGGGACGTATGAACACCGGGGAGCTGTTTTTT | CASSTWGGRMNTGELFF
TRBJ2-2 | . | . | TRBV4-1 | TGCGCCAGCAGCCAAAGGAGAAACACCGGGGAGCTGTTTTTT | CASSQRRNTGELFF
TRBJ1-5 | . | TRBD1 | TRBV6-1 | TGTGCCAGCAGTGCAACAGGGGCCGTTAAGGGGCAGCCCCAGCATTTT | CASSATGAVKGQPQHF
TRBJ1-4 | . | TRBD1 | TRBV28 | TGTGCCAGCAGTTTGATCCCCGGGACAGTTGGGGAAAAACTGTTTTTT | CASSLIPGTVGEKLFF
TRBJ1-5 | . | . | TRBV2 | TGTGCCAGCAGTGAAAGGTTGTTAACGGGTCAGCCCCAGCATTTT | CASSERLLTGQPQHF
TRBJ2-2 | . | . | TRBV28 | TGTGCCAGCAGACAAACCAACACCGGGGAGCTGTTTTTT | CASRQTNTGELFF
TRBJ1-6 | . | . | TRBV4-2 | TGTGCCAGCAGCCAGGGGGGTGTAGTGGATTCACCCCTCCACTTT | CASSQGGVVDSPLHF
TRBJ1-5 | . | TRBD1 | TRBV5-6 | TGTGCCAGCAGCCGCAGGATGACAGGGGAACAGCCCCAGCATTTT | CASSRRMTGEQPQHF
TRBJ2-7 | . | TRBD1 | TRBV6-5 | TGTGCCAGCAGTTTACAGGGGGCGGGCGAGCAGTACTTC | CASSLQGAGEQYF
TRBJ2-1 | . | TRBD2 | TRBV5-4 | TGTGCCAGCAGCTTGGAGGGACTAGTCCCCTTCGTCAATGAGCAGTTCTTC | CASSLEGLVPFVNEQFF
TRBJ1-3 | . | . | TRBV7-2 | TGTGCCAGCAGCTTATATACAGGCTCTGGAAACACCATATATTTT | CASSLYTGSGNTIYF
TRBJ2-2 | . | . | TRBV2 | TGTGCCAGCAGCGTCCAGGGCACCGGGGAGCTGTTTTTT | CASSVQGTGELFF
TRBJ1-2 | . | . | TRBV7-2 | TGTGCCAGCAGCCCCAGTTCCCCGGGGGGGTCCCCCTATGGCTACACCTTC | CASSPSSPGGSPYGYTF
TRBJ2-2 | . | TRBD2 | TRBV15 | TGTGCCACCAGCAGAGATCTTGGCGGGAGGGGTGGTGGGGGGGAGCTGTTTTTT | CATSRDLGGRGGGGELFF
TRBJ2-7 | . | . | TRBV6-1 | TGTGCCAGCAGTGAGCGGGGTTTAACCTACGAGCAGTACTTC | CASSERGLTYEQYF
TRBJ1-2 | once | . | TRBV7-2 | TGTGCCAGCAGCTCAAGCGGGACCTATGGCTACACCTTC | CASSSSGTYGYTF
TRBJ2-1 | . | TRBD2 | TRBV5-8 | TGTGCCAGCAGCCACTTCGGCGGGGGAGCCTACAATGAGCAGTTCTTC | CASSHFGGGAYNEQFF
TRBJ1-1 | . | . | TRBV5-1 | TGCGCCAGCAGCTTGGTGGCCGCCAACACTGAAGCTTTCTTT | CASSLVAANTEAFF